This TCR beta chain was retrieved from a study of naive and memory T cell subsets. The CDR3 consists of 15 residues. Trimming left V 0 bases short and J 2 bases short, with 11 bases between. Germline loops: CDR1 GTSNPN, CDR2 SVGIG (reference sequence). General study findings and limits: In CD4 and CD8 cells, diversity dropped from naive through EMRA. Possibly reflecting memory cells re-expressing CD45RA, a few larger clonotypes occurred in naive repertoires, especially CD8. Naive and memory subsets had different power law exponents for TCR abundance. Activation and differentiation may alter RNA-based TCR counts. Over 90% of naive TCR sequences appeared only once after error correction, unlike memory subsets.

In this sample, this clonotype turned up a few times. No antigen is known for it. An equimolar mix of two oligonucleotides served as the beta constant-region primer for TRBC1 and TRBC2. The ligated cDNA underwent four PCR rounds using SP2 and nested alpha and beta constant-region primers. TCRdb redid the calling of the UMI-ligation and nested PCR reads with MiXCR, one entry per CDR3 protein. This table holds more than 120,000 distinct CDR3 sequences, 15% to 25% found once. This sequence originates from a human donor in good health. The genes are TRBV30 and TRBJ1-3, with D possibly TRBD1 on 5 matching bases. Sequences were obtained from naive CD8+ T cells from blood. This chain's CDR3 is CAWSVPGFPGNTIYF. The CDR3 DNA sequence: TGTGCCTGGAGTGTACCAGGGTTCCCTGGAAACACCATATATTTT.